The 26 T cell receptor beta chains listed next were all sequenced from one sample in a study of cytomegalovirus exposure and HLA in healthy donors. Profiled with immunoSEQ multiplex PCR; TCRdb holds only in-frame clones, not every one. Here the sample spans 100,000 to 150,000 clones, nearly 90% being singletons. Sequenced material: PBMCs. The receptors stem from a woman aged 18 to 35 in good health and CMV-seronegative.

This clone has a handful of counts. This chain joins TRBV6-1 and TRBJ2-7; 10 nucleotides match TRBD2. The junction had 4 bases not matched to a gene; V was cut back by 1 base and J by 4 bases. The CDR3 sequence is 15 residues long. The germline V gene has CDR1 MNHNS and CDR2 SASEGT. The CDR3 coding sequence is TGTGCCAGCAGTGAAGGGGCTAGCGGGAGTTACGAGCAGTACTTC. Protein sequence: CASSEGASGSYEQYF.

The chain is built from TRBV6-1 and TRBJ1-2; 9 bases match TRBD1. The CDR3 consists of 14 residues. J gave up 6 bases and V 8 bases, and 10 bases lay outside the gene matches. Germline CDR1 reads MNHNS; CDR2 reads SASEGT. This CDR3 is CASAKDRGDHGYTF. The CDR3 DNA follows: TGTGCCAGCGCTAAGGACAGGGGCGATCATGGCTACACCTTC.

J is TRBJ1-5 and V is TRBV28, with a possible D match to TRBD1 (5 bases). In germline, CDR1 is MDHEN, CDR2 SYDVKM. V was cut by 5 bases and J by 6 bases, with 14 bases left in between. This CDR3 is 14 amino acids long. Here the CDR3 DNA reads TGTGCCAGCAGTCGTACAGGTACGGGTCAGCCCCAGCATTTT. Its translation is CASSRTGTGQPQHF.

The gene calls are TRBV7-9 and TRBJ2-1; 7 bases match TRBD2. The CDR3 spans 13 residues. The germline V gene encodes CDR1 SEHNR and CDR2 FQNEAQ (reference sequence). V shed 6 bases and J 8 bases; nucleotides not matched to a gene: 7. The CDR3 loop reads CASRWTSGDEQFF. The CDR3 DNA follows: TGTGCCAGCAGGTGGACTAGTGGCGATGAGCAGTTCTTC.

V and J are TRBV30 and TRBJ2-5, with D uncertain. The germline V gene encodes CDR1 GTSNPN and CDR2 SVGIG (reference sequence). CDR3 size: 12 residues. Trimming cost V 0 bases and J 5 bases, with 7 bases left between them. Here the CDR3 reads CAWSVVRETQYF. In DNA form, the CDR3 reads TGTGCCTGGAGTGTGGTCCGGGAGACCCAGTACTTC.

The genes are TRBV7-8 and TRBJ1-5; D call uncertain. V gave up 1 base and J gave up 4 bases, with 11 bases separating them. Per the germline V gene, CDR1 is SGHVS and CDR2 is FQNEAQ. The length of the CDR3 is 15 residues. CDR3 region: CASSLEVRGNQPQHF. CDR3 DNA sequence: TGTGCCAGCAGCTTAGAGGTCCGGGGAAATCAGCCCCAGCATTTT.

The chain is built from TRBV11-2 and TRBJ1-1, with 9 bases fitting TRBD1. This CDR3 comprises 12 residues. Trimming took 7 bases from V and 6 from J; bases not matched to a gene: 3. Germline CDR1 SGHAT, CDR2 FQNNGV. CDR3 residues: CASTRTGAEAFF. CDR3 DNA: TGTGCCAGCACCAGGACAGGGGCTGAAGCTTTCTTT.

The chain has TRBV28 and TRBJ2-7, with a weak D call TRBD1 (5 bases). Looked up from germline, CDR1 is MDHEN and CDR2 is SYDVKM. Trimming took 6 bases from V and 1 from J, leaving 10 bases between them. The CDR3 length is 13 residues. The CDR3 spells CASRPTASYEQYV. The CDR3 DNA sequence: TGTGCCAGCAGGCCGACAGCATCCTACGAGCAGTACGTC.

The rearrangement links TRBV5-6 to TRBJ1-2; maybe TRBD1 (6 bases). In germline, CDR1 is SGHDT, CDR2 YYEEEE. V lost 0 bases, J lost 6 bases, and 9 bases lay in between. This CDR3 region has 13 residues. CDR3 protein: CASSLAQGNGYTF. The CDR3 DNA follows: TGTGCCAGCAGCTTGGCACAGGGAAATGGCTACACCTTC. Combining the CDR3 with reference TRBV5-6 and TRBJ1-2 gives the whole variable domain DAGVTQSPTHLIKTRGQQVTLRCSPKSGHDTVSWYQQALGQGPQFIFQYYEEEERQRGNFPDRFSGHQFPNYSSELNVNALLLGDSALYLCASSLAQGNGYTFGSGTRLTVV.

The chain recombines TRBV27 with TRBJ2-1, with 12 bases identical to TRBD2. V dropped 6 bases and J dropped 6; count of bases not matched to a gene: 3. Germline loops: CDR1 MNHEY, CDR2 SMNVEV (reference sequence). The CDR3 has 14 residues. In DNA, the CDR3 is TGTGCCAGCAGCACTAGCGGGGGGCCCAATGAGCAGTTCTTC. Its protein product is CASSTSGGPNEQFF.

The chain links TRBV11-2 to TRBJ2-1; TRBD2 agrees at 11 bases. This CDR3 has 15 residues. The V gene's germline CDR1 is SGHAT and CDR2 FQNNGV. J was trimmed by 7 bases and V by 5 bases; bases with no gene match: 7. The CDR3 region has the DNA TGTGCCAGCAGCAACCTAGCGGGAGGAAGTAATGAGCAGTTCTTC. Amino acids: CASSNLAGGSNEQFF.

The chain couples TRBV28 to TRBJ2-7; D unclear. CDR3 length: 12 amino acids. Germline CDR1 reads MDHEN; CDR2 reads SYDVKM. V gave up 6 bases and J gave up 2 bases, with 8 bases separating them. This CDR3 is CASSPRAYEQYF. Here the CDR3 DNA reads TGTGCCAGCAGCCCCCGAGCCTACGAGCAGTACTTC.

The CDR3 region is CASSQLQGASDTQYF. The CDR3 DNA reads TGCGCCAGCAGCCAATTACAGGGGGCGTCAGATACGCAGTATTTT. V is TRBV4-1 and J is TRBJ2-3, with 9 bases aligning to TRBD1. Per germline, CDR1 MGHRA and CDR2 YSYEKL. Trimming cost V 2 bases and J 4 bases; bases outside gene matches: 4. CDR3 length: 15 residues.

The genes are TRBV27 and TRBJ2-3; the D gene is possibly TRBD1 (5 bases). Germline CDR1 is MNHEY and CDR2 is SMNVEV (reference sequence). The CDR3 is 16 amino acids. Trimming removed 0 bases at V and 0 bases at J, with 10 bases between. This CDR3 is CASSLSTAISTDTQYF. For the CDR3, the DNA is TGTGCCAGCAGTTTATCGACAGCGATTAGCACAGATACGCAGTATTTT.

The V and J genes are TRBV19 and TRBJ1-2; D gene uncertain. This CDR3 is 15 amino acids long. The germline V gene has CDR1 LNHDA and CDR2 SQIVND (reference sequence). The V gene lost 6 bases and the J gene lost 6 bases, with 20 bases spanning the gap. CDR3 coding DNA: TGTGCCAGTAGCCATAGGAGGCAAAGGGAGGATGGCTACACCTTC. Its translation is CASSHRRQREDGYTF. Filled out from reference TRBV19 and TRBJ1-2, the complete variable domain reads DGGITQSPKYLFRKEGQNVTLSCEQNLNHDAMYWYRQDPGQGLRLIYYSQIVNDFQKGDIAEGYSVSREKKESFPLTVTSAQKNPTAFYLCASSHRRQREDGYTFGSGTRLTVV.

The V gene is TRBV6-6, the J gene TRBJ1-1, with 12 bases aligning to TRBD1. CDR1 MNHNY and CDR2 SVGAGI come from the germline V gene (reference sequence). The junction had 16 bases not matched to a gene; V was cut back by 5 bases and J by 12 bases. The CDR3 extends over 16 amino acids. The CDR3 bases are TGTGCCAGCAGTCCGGACCTAAACCGGGACAGGGGGCGGACTTTCTTT. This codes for CASSPDLNRDRGRTFF.

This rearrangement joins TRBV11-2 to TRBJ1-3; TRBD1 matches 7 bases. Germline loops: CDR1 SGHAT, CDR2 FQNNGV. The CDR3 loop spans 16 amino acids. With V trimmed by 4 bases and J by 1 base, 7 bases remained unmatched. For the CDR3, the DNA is TGTGCCAGCAGCTCGCAACAGGGGAAGTCTGGAAACACCATATATTTT. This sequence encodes CASSSQQGKSGNTIYF.

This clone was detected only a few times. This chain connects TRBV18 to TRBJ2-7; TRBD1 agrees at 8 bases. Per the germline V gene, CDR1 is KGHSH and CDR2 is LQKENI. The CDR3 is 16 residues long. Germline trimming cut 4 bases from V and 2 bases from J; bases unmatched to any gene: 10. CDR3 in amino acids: CASSRGTGRHTYEQYF. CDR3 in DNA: TGTGCCAGCTCACGGGGGACAGGTCGCCACACCTACGAGCAGTACTTC.

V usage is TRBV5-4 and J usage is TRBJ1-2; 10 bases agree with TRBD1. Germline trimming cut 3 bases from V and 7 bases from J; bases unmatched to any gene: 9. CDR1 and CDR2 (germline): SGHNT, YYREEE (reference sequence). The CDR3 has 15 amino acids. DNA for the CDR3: TGTGCCAGCAGCTGGGCCGGGACAGGGGACAGTGGCTACACCTTC. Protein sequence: CASSWAGTGDSGYTF.

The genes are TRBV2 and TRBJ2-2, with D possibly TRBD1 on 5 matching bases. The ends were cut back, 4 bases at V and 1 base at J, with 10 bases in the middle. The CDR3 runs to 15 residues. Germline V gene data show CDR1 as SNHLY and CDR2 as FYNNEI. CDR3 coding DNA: TGTGCCAGCAGTGTTCAGGGATTGAACACCGGGGAGCTGTTTTTT. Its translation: CASSVQGLNTGELFF.

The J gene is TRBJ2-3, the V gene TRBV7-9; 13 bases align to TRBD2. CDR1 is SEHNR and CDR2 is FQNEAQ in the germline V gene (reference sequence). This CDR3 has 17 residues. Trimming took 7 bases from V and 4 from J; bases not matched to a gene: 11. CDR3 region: CASTNPGLAGWADTQYF. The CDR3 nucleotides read TGTGCCAGCACAAACCCGGGACTAGCGGGATGGGCAGATACGCAGTATTTT.

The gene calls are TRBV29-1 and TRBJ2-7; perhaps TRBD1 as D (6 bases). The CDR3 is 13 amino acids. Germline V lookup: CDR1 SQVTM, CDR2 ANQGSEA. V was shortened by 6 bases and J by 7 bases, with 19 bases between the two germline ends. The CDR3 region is CSVNTGILGEQYF. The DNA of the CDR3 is TGCAGCGTGAACACAGGGATCCTCGGAGAGCAGTACTTC.

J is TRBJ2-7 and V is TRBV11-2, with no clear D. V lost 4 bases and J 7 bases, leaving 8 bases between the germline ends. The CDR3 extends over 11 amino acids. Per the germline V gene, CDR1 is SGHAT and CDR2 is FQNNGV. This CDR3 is CASSSAYEQYF. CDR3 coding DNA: TGTGCCAGCAGCTCTGCGTATGAGCAGTACTTC. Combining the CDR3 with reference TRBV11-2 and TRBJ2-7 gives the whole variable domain EAGVAQSPRYKIIEKRQSVAFWCNPISGHATLYWYQQILGQGPKLLIQFQNNGVVDDSQLPKDRFSAERLKGVDSTLKIQPAKLEDSAVYLCASSSAYEQYFGPGTRLTVT.

The CDR3 bases are TGTGCCAGCGGGGGACTCATAAACACCGGGGAGCTGTTTTTT. Encoded protein: CASGGLINTGELFF. The chain uses TRBV2 and TRBJ2-2; possibly TRBD2 for D (6 bases). The CDR3 consists of 14 residues. Germline CDR1 SNHLY, CDR2 FYNNEI. Trimming removed 8 bases from V and 2 bases from J, with 12 bases in between.

The CDR3, as DNA: TGTGCCAGCACCCGGACAGTTCAAGAGACCCAGTACTTC. It is translated as CASTRTVQETQYF. The V call is TRBV2, the J call TRBJ2-5; possible D gene TRBD1, 6 bases. V lost 7 bases and J lost 2, with 11 bases in between. Germline CDR1 is SNHLY and CDR2 is FYNNEI. This CDR3 contains 13 residues.

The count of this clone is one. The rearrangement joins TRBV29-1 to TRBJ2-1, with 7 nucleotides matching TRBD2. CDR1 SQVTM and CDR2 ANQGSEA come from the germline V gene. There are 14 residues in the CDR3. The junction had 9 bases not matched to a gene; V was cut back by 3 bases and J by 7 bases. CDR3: CSVEASGMMNEQFF. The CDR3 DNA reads TGCAGCGTTGAGGCTAGCGGCATGATGAATGAGCAGTTCTTC.